The 30 T cell receptor beta chains in this list originate from one sample, sequenced in a study of technical replicates of blood from several donors. Assay used: immunoSEQ multiplex PCR; TCRdb lists only in-frame clones, some missing. Of around 58,000 clones listed, roughly 89% are singletons. Source material: PBMCs. All receptors come from a human donor in good health. Some clones in this sample may be carry-over from other donors' samples.

The chain is built from TRBV7-8 and TRBJ2-1, with 8 positions matching TRBD2. The germline gives CDR1 SGHVS, CDR2 FQNEAQ. Losses at the gene ends were 5 bases for V and 7 bases for J; bases not matched to a gene: 7. This CDR3 has 14 amino acids. As DNA, the CDR3 is TGTGCCAGCAGCGGCCCCGGGACTAGTAATGAGCAGTTCTTC. Translation: CASSGPGTSNEQFF.

The rearrangement joins TRBV7-8 to TRBJ2-7; the match to TRBD1 covers 9 bases. The CDR3 sequence is 20 residues long. V gave up 5 bases and J gave up 0 bases; unmatched junction bases: 20. Germline V gives CDR1 SGHVS, CDR2 FQNEAQ. DNA for the CDR3: TGTGCCAGCAGCCAGGTGGGAGTTACAGGGGGCCCCCGGAGCTCCTACGAGCAGTACTTC. Translating it yields CASSQVGVTGGPRSSYEQYF.

CDR3 bases: TGTGCCAGCAGCTTAGACGGGACACTCACCGGGGAGCTGTTTTTT. It encodes CASSLDGTLTGELFF. V gene TRBV11-3 combines with J gene TRBJ2-2, with D maybe TRBD1 (6 bases). The length of the CDR3 is 15 residues. Germline values: CDR1 SGHNT, CDR2 YENEEA. V lost 0 bases and J 4 bases, leaving 9 bases between the germline ends.

The chain recombines TRBV10-3 with TRBJ1-2, with D maybe TRBD1 (5 bases). Trimming took 0 bases from V and 8 from J, leaving 13 bases between them. The germline CDR1 and CDR2 sequences are ENHRY and SYGVKD. CDR3 length: 14 amino acids. CDR3 amino acids: CAISESAQGGGYTF. Here the CDR3 DNA reads TGTGCCATCAGTGAGTCGGCTCAGGGAGGCGGCTACACCTTC.

The rearrangement uses TRBV2 and TRBJ2-2; no firm D call. V was trimmed by 4 bases and J by 5 bases, leaving 8 bases between them. CDR3 length: 13 residues. Germline CDR1 reads SNHLY; CDR2 reads FYNNEI. CDR3 amino acids: CASSVGTTGELFF. The CDR3 region has the DNA TGTGCCAGCAGTGTCGGTACTACCGGGGAGCTGTTTTTT.

V is TRBV30 and J is TRBJ1-4; a possible D gene is TRBD1 (6 bases). V lost 3 bases and J lost 6, with 14 bases in between. In germline, CDR1 is GTSNPN, CDR2 SVGIG (reference sequence). This CDR3 is 14 amino acids long. CDR3 sequence (DNA): TGTGCCTGGAGGGACGAGGGGGGGGATGAAAAACTGTTTTTT. This sequence encodes CAWRDEGGDEKLFF.

This clone was counted between two and nine times. One end of the junction is discordant with germline, which a read error may explain. V is TRBV11-2 and J is TRBJ2-7; 11 nucleotides align to TRBD2. CDR3 size: 13 residues. Germline values: CDR1 SGHAT, CDR2 FQNNGV. CDR3 coding DNA: TGTGCCAGCAGCTCGACTAGCGGGACCCATCCTGGCTTC. This encodes CASSSTSGTHPGF.

The chain uses TRBV12-5 and TRBJ1-3; unclear D gene. This CDR3 contains 16 residues. From germline, CDR1 is LGHNT and CDR2 FRNRAP. The ends were cut back, 5 bases at V and 0 bases at J, with 14 bases in the middle. The CDR3 loop reads CASGLTFQPSGNTIYF. The CDR3 DNA reads TGTGCTAGTGGTCTAACTTTTCAACCCTCTGGAAACACCATATATTTT.

The rearrangement links TRBV19 to TRBJ2-7; 8 positions match TRBD1. CDR3 length: 13 amino acids. J was trimmed by 6 bases and V by 5 bases; bases with no gene match: 6. Germline CDR1 and CDR2: LNHDA and SQIVND (reference sequence). CDR3 protein: CASSPGTGFEQYF. CDR3 DNA sequence: TGTGCCAGTAGTCCAGGGACAGGTTTCGAGCAGTACTTC.

The J gene is TRBJ2-1, the V gene TRBV5-6; no clear D gene. Trimming removed 2 bases at V and 2 bases at J, with 11 bases between. Per the germline V gene, CDR1 is SGHDT and CDR2 is YYEEEE. The CDR3 is made up of 15 amino acids. CDR3 DNA sequence: TGTGCCAGCAGCTTTGGCCGTGGGCCCTACAATGAGCAGTTCTTC. Its translation is CASSFGRGPYNEQFF.

This clone has more than one count but fewer than ten. V usage is TRBV13 and J usage is TRBJ2-5; D call uncertain. The CDR3 totals 15 residues. Germline-derived CDR1 and CDR2 are PRHDT and FYEKMQ (reference sequence). Between the trimmed V and J ends, which lost 2 bases and 2 bases, there was a span of 12 bases. The CDR3 protein is CASSLLKGEQETQYF. CDR3 bases: TGTGCCAGCAGCTTATTGAAAGGAGAGCAAGAGACCCAGTACTTC.

This clone occurred a few times. The chain has TRBV2 and TRBJ2-5, with D uncertain. The CDR3 is 14 residues long. Deletions cut 3 bases from V and 2 bases from J, with 10 bases between. Per the germline V gene, CDR1 is SNHLY and CDR2 is FYNNEI. The CDR3 here is CASSELTQQETQYF. CDR3 DNA sequence: TGTGCCAGCAGTGAGTTGACACAACAAGAGACCCAGTACTTC.

The gene calls are TRBV30 and TRBJ1-2; 9 nucleotides align to TRBD1. The germline V gene has CDR1 GTSNPN and CDR2 SVGIG (reference sequence). The CDR3 totals 15 residues. The ends lost 2 bases at V and 3 bases at J; junction bases unmatched: 7. The CDR3 nucleotides are TGTGCCTGGAGTTTAGGGACAGGGAGTTACTATGGCTACACCTTC. Translating gives CAWSLGTGSYYGYTF.

The rearrangement links TRBV5-1 to TRBJ2-7; possibly TRBD1 for D (5 bases). The CDR3 runs to 12 residues. Germline V gene data show CDR1 as SGHRS and CDR2 as YFSETQ. Trimming cost V 4 bases and J 7 bases, with 12 bases left between them. The CDR3 spells CASSPNQGEQYF. The DNA for the CDR3 is TGCGCCAGCAGCCCAAATCAGGGAGAGCAGTACTTC.

The chain carries TRBV7-9 and TRBJ2-3; D not certain. CDR1 is SEHNR, CDR2 FQNEAQ, per germline (reference sequence). Trimming stripped 4 bases from V and 6 bases from J, with 5 bases between. The CDR3 loop spans 11 amino acids. CDR3 amino acids: CASSSEDTQYF. The DNA of the CDR3 is TGTGCCAGCAGCTCCGAGGATACGCAGTATTTT.

This clone was picked up a small number of times. The J gene is TRBJ1-1, the V gene TRBV29-1, with D uncertain. The CDR3 spans 12 residues. Germline V gives CDR1 SQVTM, CDR2 ANQGSEA. V was shortened by 0 bases and J by 10 bases, with 12 bases between the two germline ends. CDR3 residues: CSVEDSAERAFF. The CDR3 DNA is TGCAGCGTTGAAGATTCGGCGGAGAGAGCTTTCTTT.

This chain links TRBV27 with TRBJ2-7; 8 bases align to TRBD1. This CDR3 contains 15 residues. After removal of 4 bases from V and 6 bases from J, the junction contained 11 bases not matched to a gene. Germline CDR1 and CDR2: MNHEY and SMNVEV (reference sequence). Written as DNA, the CDR3 is TGTGCCAGCAGTTCGGGACAGGTAAATGTCGGCGAGCAGTACTTC. Residues: CASSSGQVNVGEQYF.

The chain has TRBV7-8 and TRBJ2-6, with TRBD2 matching 10 bases. Trimming cost V 3 bases and J 0 bases; bases outside gene matches: 8. Germline V lookup: CDR1 SGHVS, CDR2 FQNEAQ. The CDR3 has 19 residues. This CDR3 reads CASSFVSGGVYSGANVLTF. DNA for the CDR3: TGTGCCAGCAGCTTTGTGAGCGGGGGGGTCTACTCTGGGGCCAACGTCCTGACTTTC.

J is TRBJ1-1 and V is TRBV29-1; 8 bases are a match to TRBD1. The junction had 2 bases not matched to a gene; V was cut back by 7 bases and J by 1 base. Germline assignment: CDR1 SQVTM and CDR2 ANQGSEA. The CDR3 is 12 amino acids. CDR3 protein: CSADRGNTEAFF. For the CDR3, the DNA is TGCAGCGCTGACAGGGGGAACACTGAAGCTTTCTTT.

This clone was observed a single time. Relative to the germline gene, one junction end is altered; a read error may explain this. This sequence joins TRBV4-3 and TRBJ1-2, with D possibly TRBD1 on 6 matching bases. Germline CDR1 reads LGHNA; CDR2 reads YSLEER. The CDR3 length is 14 residues. The CDR3 sequence: CASSKDGGSRGYTF. DNA for the CDR3: TGCGCCAGCAGCAAAGATGGGGGCAGCCGAGGCTACACCTTC.

On this clone: The DNA is omitted, as the CDR3 cannot be located on it reliably, and the CDR3 follows TCRdb's listing. The chain has TRBV5-8 and TRBJ2-2; the DNA was not used to check the table's D call, TRBD2. The CDR3 has 13 amino acids, counting both end residues. The germline V gene has CDR1 SGHTS and CDR2 YDEGEE. CDR3 sequence: CASSLLPSGSCFF.

The rearrangement joins TRBV6-5 to TRBJ2-3; 7 bases map to TRBD1. There are 15 residues in the CDR3. With 6 bases clipped from V and 2 bases from J, the junction kept 8 bases outside the gene matches. Germline V gene data show CDR1 as MNHEY and CDR2 as SVGAGI. CDR3 sequence: CASRIRGHDTDTQYF. The CDR3 DNA sequence: TGTGCCAGCAGGATTAGGGGGCATGACACAGATACGCAGTATTTT.

This rearrangement joins TRBV4-2 to TRBJ2-3; weak D call: TRBD1 (6 bases). Trimming removed 4 bases from V and 1 base from J, with 9 bases in between. The CDR3 contains 14 residues. Germline values: CDR1 LGHNA, CDR2 YNFKEQ. As DNA, the CDR3 is TGTGCCAGCAGCCCAGGGGAAGGCACAGATACGCAGTATTTT. It encodes CASSPGEGTDTQYF.

The V gene is TRBV7-6, the J gene TRBJ2-2; D gene unclear. V was clipped by 5 bases and J by 2 bases, with 9 bases between them. The CDR3 is 14 residues long. Germline lookup yields CDR1 SGHVS and CDR2 FNYEAQ. The CDR3 spells CASSPDINTGELFF. The CDR3 DNA reads TGTGCCAGCAGCCCAGACATTAACACCGGGGAGCTGTTTTTT.

The chain joins TRBV5-1 to TRBJ2-5, with D tentatively TRBD2 (5 bases). The length of the CDR3 is 15 residues. In germline, CDR1 is SGHRS, CDR2 YFSETQ. V gave up 0 bases and J gave up 4 bases, with 13 bases separating them. The CDR3 reads CASSLAVGNPETQYF. For the CDR3, the DNA is TGCGCCAGCAGCTTGGCCGTCGGGAATCCAGAGACCCAGTACTTC.

CDR3 sequence reads: CAAQGSGANVLTF. As DNA, the CDR3 is TGTGCCGCTCAGGGCTCTGGGGCCAACGTCCTGACTTTC. The chain combines TRBV7-2 with TRBJ2-6; the D gene is possibly TRBD1 (5 bases). V was pared by 11 bases and J by 0 bases, with 8 bases between. Germline V CDR1 and CDR2: SGHTA, FQGNSA. The CDR3 contains 13 residues.

The V and J genes are TRBV7-8 and TRBJ1-1; TRBD1 matches 9 bases. The CDR3 is 14 amino acids. Germline V CDR1 and CDR2: SGHVS, FQNEAQ. The trim removed 4 bases at V and 1 base at J, leaving 1 base unmatched. The CDR3 here is CASSWDRENTEAFF. The CDR3 DNA is TGTGCCAGCAGCTGGGACAGGGAGAACACTGAAGCTTTCTTT.

This clone has only a few counts. The chain has TRBV5-4 and TRBJ2-7; D call uncertain. The CDR3 is 13 amino acids. Trimming removed 1 base from V and 3 bases from J, with 8 bases in between. CDR1 and CDR2 from the germline V gene are SGHNT and YYREEE (reference sequence). As DNA, the CDR3 is TGTGCCAGCAGCTTGAACAACCGCTACGAGCAGTACTTC. Amino acid sequence: CASSLNNRYEQYF. The full variable domain, rest sourced from reference TRBV5-4 and TRBJ2-7, is ETGVTQSPTHLIKTRGQQVTLRCSSQSGHNTVSWYQQALGQGPQFIFQYYREEENGRGNFPPRFSGLQFPNYSSELNVNALELDDSALYLCASSLNNRYEQYFGPGTRLTVT.

The chain links TRBV2 to TRBJ1-2, with D hard to call. The CDR3 length is 12 residues. Trimming took off 2 bases at V and 5 bases at J, with 6 bases between the two ends. From germline, CDR1 is SNHLY and CDR2 FYNNEI. The CDR3 sequence is CASSEQRYGYTF. DNA of the CDR3: TGTGCCAGCAGTGAACAGAGGTATGGCTACACCTTC.

The rearrangement links TRBV27 to TRBJ2-7; possibly TRBD2 for D (5 bases). This CDR3 has 15 residues. CDR1 is MNHEY and CDR2 is SMNVEV in the germline V gene (reference sequence). Trimming removed 7 bases from V and 4 bases from J, with 20 bases in between. Here the CDR3 reads CASKSEGGTRYEQYF. In DNA form, the CDR3 reads TGTGCCAGCAAGTCAGAAGGAGGAACGAGGTACGAGCAGTACTTC.